Below, 29 T cell receptor beta chains from the same sample are listed, as sequenced in a study of T-cell memory formation after mild COVID-19. TCRdb reprocessed the 5' RACE reads via MiXCR and lists one record per CDR3 protein. The repertoire holds 550,000 to 600,000 distinct CDR3 sequences, with roughly 20% as singletons. The sequencing input was PBMCs or a T cell subset sorted from them (not recorded which). Receptors originate from an adult woman who had mild COVID-19 (a few samples of this study predate the infection). Cell type and time point are not known.

This chain links TRBV7-9 with TRBJ2-7, with D possibly being TRBD2 (6 bases). V was cut by 1 base and J by 3 bases, with 13 bases left in between. The CDR3 sequence is 15 residues long. Germline-derived CDR1 and CDR2 are SEHNR and FQNEAQ (reference sequence). The CDR3 loop reads CASSLVGTAYYEQYF. For the CDR3, the DNA is TGTGCCAGCAGCTTAGTAGGGACTGCCTACTACGAGCAGTACTTC.

This clonotype was detected only a few times. This CDR3 reads CASSYLAGLTDTQYF. The DNA for the CDR3 is TGTGCCAGCAGTTACCTAGCGGGCCTCACAGATACGCAGTATTTT. J is TRBJ2-3 and V is TRBV6-2 or TRBV6-3; 8 positions agree with TRBD2. V trimming: 2 bases; J trimming: 2 bases; junction bases outside the gene matches: 3. Germline CDR1 is MNHEY and CDR2 is SVGEGT. The CDR3 length is 15 residues.

The chain is built from TRBV12-3 or TRBV12-4 and TRBJ2-7; D could derive from TRBD1 or TRBD2 (5 bases each). The ends were cut back, 5 bases at V and 2 bases at J, with 13 bases in the middle. This CDR3 is 14 amino acids long. Here the CDR3 reads CASSPRDGTYEQYF. The CDR3 nucleotides read TGTGCCAGCAGTCCCCGGGACGGCACCTACGAGCAGTACTTC.

This clonotype turned up a few times. The chain employs TRBV9 and TRBJ2-7; TRBD2 is a possible D gene (7 bases). Trimming cost V 3 bases and J 0 bases, with 13 bases left between them. Looked up from germline, CDR1 is SGDLS and CDR2 is YYNGEE. The length of the CDR3 is 15 residues. In nucleotides, the CDR3 is TGTGCCAGCAGCGCCGGCGGGGGCCCCTCCTACGAGCAGTACTTC. It specifies CASSAGGGPSYEQYF.

This clonotype appeared a few times. The chain uses TRBV7-3 and TRBJ2-1; D unresolved. The CDR3 has 14 amino acids. Germline values: CDR1 SGHTA, CDR2 FQGTGA. Trimming took 6 bases from V and 8 from J, leaving 17 bases between them. The CDR3 sequence: CASSKMWAKDEQFF. DNA of the CDR3: TGTGCCAGCAGTAAAATGTGGGCCAAGGATGAGCAGTTCTTC.

This clonotype was counted between two and nine times. The chain carries TRBV5-5 and TRBJ1-2; TRBD1 agrees at 9 bases. After removal of 4 bases from V and 8 bases from J, the junction contained 9 bases not matched to a gene. The CDR3 length is 14 residues. CDR1 SGHKS and CDR2 YYEKEE come from the germline V gene (reference sequence). CDR3 coding DNA: TGTGCCAGCAGCAGCGGGACAGGGCCTCTCGGCTACACCTTC. This codes for CASSSGTGPLGYTF.

The chain joins TRBV5-1 to TRBJ2-3; 9 nucleotides align to TRBD2. Germline V CDR1 and CDR2: SGHRS, YFSETQ. V lost 3 bases to trimming and J lost 3 bases; unmatched junction nucleotides: 5. CDR3 length equals 15 residues. The CDR3 loop is CASSSQAGGTDTQYF. For the CDR3, the DNA is TGCGCCAGCAGCTCCCAAGCGGGAGGTACAGATACGCAGTATTTT. Combining the CDR3 with reference TRBV5-1 and TRBJ2-3 gives the whole variable domain KAGVTQTPRYLIKTRGQQVTLSCSPISGHRSVSWYQQTPGQGLQFLFEYFSETQRNKGNFPGRFSGRQFSNSRSEMNVSTLELGDSALYLCASSSQAGGTDTQYFGPGTRLTVL.

The J gene is TRBJ2-4, the V gene TRBV7-2; D is perhaps TRBD1 or TRBD2 (5 bases each). There are 14 residues in the CDR3. Trimming stripped 8 bases from V and 7 bases from J, with 18 bases between. Germline V gene lookup returns CDR1 SGHTA and CDR2 FQGNSA. This CDR3 reads CASAERDHRNIQYF. In DNA, the CDR3 is TGTGCCAGCGCTGAGAGGGACCATCGCAACATTCAGTACTTC.

This clonotype has just a few counts. The chain carries TRBV2 and TRBJ2-5, with D unresolved. The CDR3 covers 11 residues. Trimming shortened V by 11 bases and J by 7 bases, and 14 bases separated the two germline ends. In germline, CDR1 is SNHLY, CDR2 FYNNEI. CDR3: CAGANLGTQYF. The DNA for the CDR3 is TGTGCCGGCGCCAATCTGGGGACCCAGTACTTC.

The rearrangement uses TRBV7-9 and TRBJ2-7; D gene ambiguous. Germline CDR1 and CDR2: SEHNR and FQNEAQ (reference sequence). The germline V and J ends were trimmed by 5 bases and 5 bases, with 10 bases remaining between them. The CDR3 runs to 12 residues. CDR3 nucleotides: TGTGCCAGCAGCGTCCCTGCACACGAGCAGTACTTC. Residues: CASSVPAHEQYF.

This rearrangement joins TRBV11-2 to TRBJ2-5; 8 bases match TRBD2. The V and J ends lost 3 bases and 12 bases, in that order; junction bases with no gene match: 6. Germline V lookup: CDR1 SGHAT, CDR2 FQNNGV. The CDR3 extends over 12 amino acids. The DNA for the CDR3 is TGTGCCAGCAGCTTCGCTCCGGGACTAGAGTACTTC. As protein: CASSFAPGLEYF.

The table lists this clonotype with a few counts. V gene TRBV12-3 or TRBV12-4 combines with J gene TRBJ2-7, with D maybe TRBD1 (6 bases). The CDR3 is made up of 15 amino acids. V shed 3 bases and J shed 3 bases, with 15 bases lying between them. The CDR3 sequence is CASSLSGGTNYEQYF. CDR3 bases: TGTGCCAGCAGTTTGAGTGGTGGGACAAACTACGAGCAGTACTTC.

The gene calls are TRBV12-3 or TRBV12-4 and TRBJ1-2, with no clear D. The V end lost 6 bases, the J end lost 3 bases, and 14 bases lay between the germline ends. This CDR3 is built from 14 residues. CDR3 protein: CASSVAPGHYGYTF. CDR3 sequence (DNA): TGTGCCAGCAGCGTGGCGCCCGGGCACTATGGCTACACCTTC.

This clonotype was counted only a few times. This rearrangement joins TRBV6-2 or TRBV6-3 to TRBJ2-2; 7 nucleotides match TRBD1. This CDR3 has 14 residues. The V segment lost 9 bases and the J segment 4 bases; nucleotides outside the gene matches: 8. Germline assignment: CDR1 MNHEY and CDR2 SVGEGT. The CDR3 sequence: CASAGTEATGELFF. DNA for the CDR3: TGTGCCAGTGCCGGGACAGAGGCCACCGGGGAGCTGTTTTTT.

The chain has TRBV5-1 and TRBJ2-7, with 9 bases lining up with TRBD1. Germline trimming cut 4 bases from V and 5 bases from J; bases unmatched to any gene: 13. This CDR3 spans 16 amino acids. CDR1 and CDR2 (germline): SGHRS, YFSETQ. This CDR3 reads CASSPGQGIVFHEQYF. CDR3 DNA: TGCGCCAGCAGCCCGGGACAGGGTATTGTTTTCCACGAGCAGTACTTC.

The rearrangement joins TRBV20-1 to TRBJ1-2; D perhaps matches TRBD1 (6 bases). CDR3 length: 15 residues. Germline V gene lookup returns CDR1 DFQATT and CDR2 SNEGSKA (reference sequence). Trimming took off 4 bases at V and 7 bases at J, with 22 bases between the two ends. The CDR3 protein is CSAIEGSRGGGGYTF. The CDR3 DNA reads as TGCAGTGCTATAGAGGGAAGCAGGGGAGGAGGTGGCTACACCTTC.

V gene TRBV5-1 combines with J gene TRBJ1-2; no clear D. The CDR3 covers 13 residues. V was trimmed by 4 bases and J by 3 bases, leaving 10 bases between them. From germline, CDR1 is SGHRS and CDR2 YFSETQ. CDR3 sequence reads: CASSAGWDYGYTF. The DNA of the CDR3 is TGCGCCAGCAGCGCCGGGTGGGACTATGGCTACACCTTC.

The CDR3 coding sequence is TGTGCCAGCTCACGGGGTTTTAATGAAAAACTGTTTTTT. It codes for CASSRGFNEKLFF. The J gene is TRBJ1-4, the V gene TRBV18, with D unclear. V lost 4 bases, J lost 4 bases, and 7 bases lay in between. Germline V gene sequence: CDR1 KGHSH, CDR2 LQKENI. The CDR3 extends over 13 amino acids. Full variable domain (outside the CDR3, taken from reference TRBV18 and TRBJ1-4): NAGVMQNPRHLVRRRGQEARLRCSPMKGHSHVYWYRQLPEEGLKFMVYLQKENIIDESGMPKERFSAEFPKEGPSILRIQQVVRGDSAAYFCASSRGFNEKLFFGSGTQLSVL.

The chain links TRBV4-3 to TRBJ2-1; D gene unclear. The CDR3 is 17 residues long. Per germline, CDR1 LGHNA and CDR2 YSLEER. V lost 0 bases to trimming and J lost 0 bases, with 12 bases between them. The CDR3 sequence is CASSQDRQPLSYNEQFF. CDR3 nucleotide sequence: TGCGCCAGCAGCCAAGACCGGCAACCCCTCTCCTACAATGAGCAGTTCTTC.

This clonotype was recorded a few times. The gene calls are TRBV10-3 and TRBJ2-3; possibly TRBD1 for D (5 bases). V was shortened by 0 bases and J by 2 bases, with 15 bases between the two germline ends. The CDR3 extends over 17 amino acids. The germline V gene encodes CDR1 ENHRY and CDR2 SYGVKD. CDR3 in amino acids: CAISESNGHPFTDTQYF. The CDR3 nucleotides are TGTGCCATCAGTGAGTCGAATGGACACCCATTCACAGATACGCAGTATTTT.

This chain connects TRBV12-3 or TRBV12-4 to TRBJ2-7, with 7 nucleotides matching TRBD1. The CDR3 has 12 residues. The junction had 5 bases not matched to a gene; V was cut back by 6 bases and J by 6 bases. CDR3 coding DNA: TGTGCCAGCAGATACAGGGGCAGCGAGCAGTACTTC. As protein: CASRYRGSEQYF.

The table lists this clonotype with a few counts. V gene TRBV6-2 or TRBV6-3 combines with J gene TRBJ2-2; 9 bases fit TRBD1. Trimming removed 5 bases from V and 6 bases from J; junction bases left unmatched: 13. The CDR3 runs to 17 residues. Germline values: CDR1 MNHEY, CDR2 SVGEGT. The CDR3 reads CASSTRNRGPNSGELFF. Here the CDR3 DNA reads TGTGCCAGCAGTACAAGGAACAGGGGGCCCAACTCCGGGGAGCTGTTTTTT.

The gene calls are TRBV20-1 and TRBJ2-3; D call uncertain. With 0 bases removed from V and 4 bases from J, the gap between germline ends came to 17 bases. The CDR3 consists of 16 residues. Germline loops: CDR1 DFQATT, CDR2 SNEGSKA (reference sequence). The CDR3 protein is CSARDRMRPSADTQYF. The CDR3 DNA is TGCAGTGCTAGAGATCGAATGCGGCCAAGCGCAGATACGCAGTATTTT.

CDR3 coding DNA: TGTGCCAGCTCTCGCGCGGGACTAGGATACAATGAGCAGTTCTTC. This translates into CASSRAGLGYNEQFF. The genes are TRBV12-3 or TRBV12-4 and TRBJ2-1, with TRBD2 identical over 8 bases. The CDR3 is 15 amino acids. With V trimmed by 8 bases and J by 4 bases, 10 bases remained unmatched.

In this sample, this clonotype turned up a few times. The CDR3 DNA reads as TGTGCCAGCAGCTCATACGGCTCGGCCGGGACAGTCTCCTACGAGCAGTACTTC. Translation: CASSSYGSAGTVSYEQYF. This chain joins TRBV7-3 and TRBJ2-7, with 7 bases lining up with TRBD1. The CDR3 contains 18 residues. CDR1 SGHTA and CDR2 FQGTGA come from the germline V gene. V gave up 4 bases and J gave up 0 bases; unmatched junction bases: 15.

This clonotype was counted only a few times. The chain has TRBV24-1 and TRBJ2-1; 10 bases fit TRBD2. Germline trimming cut 5 bases from V and 6 bases from J; bases unmatched to any gene: 6. The CDR3 is 15 residues long. The V gene's germline CDR1 is KGHDR and CDR2 SFDVKD. The DNA of the CDR3 is TGTGCCACCAGTGGGCGGAGCGGGAGGGGCAATGAGCAGTTCTTC. Amino acid sequence: CATSGRSGRGNEQFF.

This clonotype was seen a handful of times. This rearrangement joins TRBV19 to TRBJ1-2; 9 nucleotides align to TRBD1. V shed 4 bases and J 7 bases; nucleotides not matched to a gene: 7. This CDR3 is 14 amino acids long. The germline gives CDR1 LNHDA, CDR2 SQIVND (reference sequence). CDR3 sequence: CASSTTGGATGYTF. In DNA, the CDR3 is TGTGCCAGTAGTACAACAGGGGGCGCGACTGGCTACACCTTC. The full variable domain, its missing parts supplied by reference TRBV19 and TRBJ1-2, is DGGITQSPKYLFRKEGQNVTLSCEQNLNHDAMYWYRQDPGQGLRLIYYSQIVNDFQKGDIAEGYSVSREKKESFPLTVTSAQKNPTAFYLCASSTTGGATGYTFGSGTRLTVV.

The rearrangement joins TRBV7-2 to TRBJ1-4; possible D gene TRBD1, 5 bases. V was pared by 1 base and J by 4 bases, with 13 bases between. The germline V gene encodes CDR1 SGHTA and CDR2 FQGNSA. The CDR3 runs to 16 residues. The CDR3 loop is CASSLGVGTGNEKLFF. CDR3 DNA: TGTGCCAGCAGCTTAGGGGTAGGGACCGGTAATGAAAAACTGTTTTTT.

The gene calls are TRBV7-3 and TRBJ2-3; D not resolved. Trimming cost V 5 bases and J 5 bases, with 8 bases left between them. Germline loops: CDR1 SGHTA, CDR2 FQGTGA. The CDR3 spans 12 residues. CDR3 sequence: CASSQTGDTQYF. DNA for the CDR3: TGTGCCAGCAGCCAGACGGGAGATACGCAGTATTTT. The complete variable domain, with remaining parts taken from reference TRBV7-3 and TRBJ2-3, reads GAGVSQTPSNKVTEKGKYVELRCDPISGHTALYWYRQSLGQGPEFLIYFQGTGAADDSGLPNDRFFAVRPEGSVSTLKIQRTERGDSAVYLCASSQTGDTQYFGPGTRLTVL.